A single sample gave rise to the 28 T cell receptor beta chains below, sequenced in a study of T cell responses to AZD1222 COVID-19 vaccine. Using immunoSEQ multiplex PCR, the repertoire was profiled, and TCRdb retains in-frame clones only, with some absent. Among about 150,000 clones listed, 90% to 95% were seen once. The sequences come from peripheral blood, collected on day 0 of AZD1222 vaccination. Receptors were obtained from an adult in good health.

The chain carries TRBV2 and TRBJ2-3, with TRBD2 identical over 9 bases. Per germline, CDR1 SNHLY and CDR2 FYNNEI. The CDR3 runs 15 residues. V dropped 6 bases and J dropped 6; count of bases not matched to a gene: 10. The DNA of the CDR3 is TGTGCCAGCAGAAGTAGCGGGAGAAGTGGGGATACGCAGTATTTT. Protein product: CASRSSGRSGDTQYF.

J is TRBJ2-7 and V is TRBV5-6; D possibly corresponds to TRBD2 (6 bases). V lost 5 bases to trimming and J lost 2 bases, with 17 bases between them. This CDR3 is 15 amino acids long. From germline, CDR1 is SGHDT and CDR2 YYEEEE. CDR3 sequence (DNA): TGTGCCAGCAGTCACATATCGGCGGGAACCTACGAGCAGTACTTC. Translated, it gives CASSHISAGTYEQYF.

The chain is built from TRBV7-2 and TRBJ1-2, with 10 bases lining up with TRBD1. V lost 6 bases and J lost 4; bases outside the gene matches: 14. Germline CDR1 SGHTA, CDR2 FQGNSA. The CDR3 has 17 residues. CDR3 protein: CASSYPGQGTESYGYTF. CDR3 DNA sequence: TGTGCCAGCAGTTACCCGGGACAGGGGACTGAGTCCTATGGCTACACCTTC.

The chain combines TRBV13 with TRBJ1-1, with D uncertain. The germline V gene has CDR1 PRHDT and CDR2 FYEKMQ (reference sequence). The CDR3 is 14 residues long. The V end was cut by 5 bases, the J end by 4 bases, with 14 bases between. The CDR3 reads CASSRNQYPTEAFF. CDR3 nucleotide sequence: TGTGCCAGCAGCCGTAATCAATACCCCACTGAAGCTTTCTTT.

J is TRBJ2-1 and V is TRBV7-9; 11 positions match TRBD2. Germline V gives CDR1 SEHNR, CDR2 FQNEAQ (reference sequence). The CDR3 runs to 16 residues. Unmatched junction bases numbered 5, after V lost 5 bases and J lost 2 bases. The CDR3 DNA sequence: TGTGCCAGCAGCGTAGGTAGCGGGAGGGCCTACAATGAGCAGTTCTTC. This codes for CASSVGSGRAYNEQFF.

The V call is TRBV15, the J call TRBJ1-2, with 9 nucleotides matching TRBD1. The germline gives CDR1 LNHNV, CDR2 YYDKDF (reference sequence). V lost 0 bases and J lost 5; bases outside the gene matches: 7. There are 16 residues in the CDR3. CDR3 nucleotides: TGTGCCACCAGCAGAGAAATGGCACAGGGGGCATATGGCTACACCTTC. It specifies CATSREMAQGAYGYTF.

This chain connects TRBV5-1 to TRBJ1-5, with D uncertain. The ends were cut back, 2 bases at V and 0 bases at J, with 15 bases in the middle. Germline assignment: CDR1 SGHRS and CDR2 YFSETQ. The CDR3 contains 17 residues. The CDR3 DNA reads as TGCGCCAGCAGCTTCCGGGAAACCAAAGGTAGCAATCAGCCCCAGCATTTT. Translated: CASSFRETKGSNQPQHF.

The chain links TRBV19 to TRBJ2-7; 8 bases agree with TRBD2. V lost 4 bases and J lost 5; bases outside the gene matches: 13. Germline V gene lookup returns CDR1 LNHDA and CDR2 SQIVND (reference sequence). The CDR3 is 16 amino acids. CDR3 in amino acids: CASSTLGTTSEHEQYF. The CDR3 DNA reads TGTGCCAGTAGTACCCTCGGGACGACTAGCGAACACGAGCAGTACTTC.

This clone was seen a single time. This rearrangement joins TRBV28 to TRBJ1-2; D might be TRBD1 (5 bases). The CDR3 covers 15 residues. CDR1 and CDR2 from the germline V gene are MDHEN and SYDVKM. Trimming pared 5 bases from V and 4 bases from J, leaving 17 bases between. The CDR3 is CASSQESLGTYGYTF. CDR3 DNA: TGTGCCAGCAGTCAAGAATCACTCGGGACCTATGGCTACACCTTC.

This clone was observed once. V gene TRBV9 combines with J gene TRBJ1-1; TRBD1 matches 12 bases. The CDR3 length is 15 residues. Germline CDR1 is SGDLS and CDR2 is YYNGEE. V was pared by 3 bases and J by 6 bases, with 6 bases of the junction left unmatched. The CDR3 DNA reads as TGTGCCAGCAGCGATGGGGACAGGGGGCGAGCTGAAGCTTTCTTT. As protein: CASSDGDRGRAEAFF.

V usage is TRBV7-8 and J usage is TRBJ1-2; 9 bases fit TRBD1. Germline loops: CDR1 SGHVS, CDR2 FQNEAQ. The CDR3 is 15 residues long. Germline trimming cut 2 bases from V and 6 bases from J; bases unmatched to any gene: 7. The CDR3 region has the DNA TGTGCCAGCAGCTTATCACAGGGGGCGGAAAATGGCTACACCTTC. Its protein product is CASSLSQGAENGYTF.

V gene TRBV1 combines with J gene TRBJ1-5. TRBV1 is a recognized pseudogene. The CDR3 is 16 amino acids. CDR3 DNA: TGCACCAGCAGCCATCGCCTTGGGGGATCCAATCAGCCCCAGCATTTT. Translating gives CTSSHRLGGSNQPQHF.

The chain links TRBV7-2 to TRBJ2-3; 9 nucleotides align to TRBD2. V was pared by 1 base and J by 4 bases, with 6 bases of the junction left unmatched. Germline assignment: CDR1 SGHTA and CDR2 FQGNSA. This CDR3 spans 16 amino acids. CDR3 in DNA: TGTGCCAGCAGCTTAGGGGCGGGGGGGCCCCCAGATACGCAGTATTTT. Its protein product is CASSLGAGGPPDTQYF. Combining the CDR3 with reference TRBV7-2 and TRBJ2-3 gives the whole variable domain GAGVSQSPSNKVTEKGKDVELRCDPISGHTALYWYRQSLGQGLEFLIYFQGNSAPDKSGLPSDRFSAERTGGSVSTLTIQRTQQEDSAVYLCASSLGAGGPPDTQYFGPGTRLTVL.

This rearrangement joins TRBV7-9 to TRBJ2-3; D possibly corresponds to TRBD2 (5 bases). The germline CDR1 and CDR2 sequences are SEHNR and FQNEAQ (reference sequence). Trimming left V 5 bases short and J 3 bases short, with 9 bases between. The CDR3 extends over 13 amino acids. The CDR3 sequence: CASSPGETDTQYF. Written as DNA, the CDR3 is TGTGCCAGCAGCCCCGGGGAAACAGATACGCAGTATTTT.

This rearrangement joins TRBV6-4 to TRBJ1-2, with 7 bases identical to TRBD1. Germline loops: CDR1 MRHNA, CDR2 SNTAGT. The junction had 5 bases not matched to a gene; V was cut back by 0 bases and J by 10 bases. The CDR3 runs 13 residues. This CDR3 reads CASSDSETGNYTF. The CDR3 region has the DNA TGTGCCAGCAGTGACTCTGAGACAGGGAACTACACCTTC.

This chain joins TRBV9 and TRBJ2-7; 12 bases line up with TRBD1. The CDR3 sequence is 19 residues long. The germline V gene encodes CDR1 SGDLS and CDR2 YYNGEE. J lost 3 bases, V lost 3 bases, and 16 bases had no gene match. The CDR3 region has the DNA TGTGCCAGCAGCGACCACCGGGACAGGGGGCCACGCCCGTACTACGAGCAGTACTTC. Its translation is CASSDHRDRGPRPYYEQYF.

The chain employs TRBV6-6 and TRBJ2-2; tentatively, D is TRBD1 (6 bases). V was cut by 4 bases and J by 4 bases, with 10 bases left in between. CDR1 is MNHNY and CDR2 is SVGAGI in the germline V gene (reference sequence). The CDR3 runs 14 residues. CDR3 sequence reads: CASSSGVGTGELFF. CDR3 DNA: TGTGCCAGCAGTTCAGGGGTTGGCACCGGGGAGCTGTTTTTT.

The chain carries TRBV6-2 or TRBV6-3 and TRBJ2-1; a weak D match, TRBD2 (5 bases). Germline CDR1 and CDR2: MNHEY and SVGEGT. V was cut by 6 bases and J by 6 bases, with 15 bases left in between. CDR3 length: 14 amino acids. In DNA, the CDR3 is TGTGCCAGCAGCACCGGGCCTCGGGGCAATGAGCAGTTCTTC. It encodes CASSTGPRGNEQFF.

The V gene is TRBV5-1, the J gene TRBJ2-1; 7 nucleotides align to TRBD1. Per germline, CDR1 SGHRS and CDR2 YFSETQ. With V trimmed by 0 bases and J by 9 bases, 6 bases remained unmatched. The CDR3 has 14 amino acids. The CDR3 DNA is TGCGCCAGCAGCTTGGGTCAGGGGGTAGGTGAGCAGTTCTTC. It codes for CASSLGQGVGEQFF. The whole variable domain, remainder taken from reference TRBV5-1 and TRBJ2-1, is KAGVTQTPRYLIKTRGQQVTLSCSPISGHRSVSWYQQTPGQGLQFLFEYFSETQRNKGNFPGRFSGRQFSNSRSEMNVSTLELGDSALYLCASSLGQGVGEQFFGPGTRLTVL.

This chain uses TRBV19 with TRBJ2-7; possibly TRBD1 or TRBD2 for D (5 bases each). The CDR3 covers 13 residues. The V and J ends lost 3 bases and 2 bases respectively, with 8 bases between them. Per the germline V gene, CDR1 is LNHDA and CDR2 is SQIVND (reference sequence). The CDR3 bases are TGTGCCAGTAGTATGGGACGAACCTACGAGCAGTACTTC. Its protein is CASSMGRTYEQYF.

The V gene is TRBV6-6, the J gene TRBJ2-1, with 8 bases fitting TRBD2. CDR1 is MNHNY, CDR2 SVGAGI, per germline (reference sequence). V lost 5 bases to trimming and J lost 0 bases; unmatched junction nucleotides: 9. The CDR3 sequence is 17 residues long. CDR3 DNA: TGTGCCAGCAGTCTTACGGCGGGAGGACTCTCCTACAATGAGCAGTTCTTC. Protein sequence: CASSLTAGGLSYNEQFF.

The chain carries TRBV7-8 and TRBJ1-2; D call uncertain. The CDR3 is 13 residues long. Looked up from germline, CDR1 is SGHVS and CDR2 is FQNEAQ. V was cut by 2 bases and J by 0 bases, with 4 bases left in between. For the CDR3, the DNA is TGTGCCAGCAGCTTACCAGCTAACTATGGCTACACCTTC. Translating it yields CASSLPANYGYTF. Drawing the rest from reference TRBV7-8 and TRBJ1-2, the complete variable domain is GAGVSQSPRYKVAKRGQDVALRCDPISGHVSLFWYQQALGQGPEFLTYFQNEAQLDKSGLPSDRFFAERPEGSVSTLKIQRTQQEDSAVYLCASSLPANYGYTFGSGTRLTVV.

The CDR3, as DNA: TGTGCCAGCAGTTTAGCCCCCAGCGGGTCACCCCTCCACTTT. Protein sequence: CASSLAPSGSPLHF. The genes are TRBV28 and TRBJ1-6; D not certain. Trimming pared 2 bases from V and 10 bases from J, leaving 12 bases between. The CDR3 has 14 residues. Germline CDR1 MDHEN, CDR2 SYDVKM.

The chain combines TRBV5-1 with TRBJ2-7; D is possibly TRBD1 (5 bases). The CDR3 spans 12 residues. The V and J ends lost 1 base and 5 bases respectively, with 7 bases between them. Germline V gene data show CDR1 as SGHRS and CDR2 as YFSETQ. This CDR3 reads CASSLQGDEQYF. In DNA, the CDR3 is TGCGCCAGCAGCTTGCAGGGCGACGAGCAGTACTTC. The entire variable domain, with the rest obtained from reference TRBV5-1 and TRBJ2-7, is as follows: KAGVTQTPRYLIKTRGQQVTLSCSPISGHRSVSWYQQTPGQGLQFLFEYFSETQRNKGNFPGRFSGRQFSNSRSEMNVSTLELGDSALYLCASSLQGDEQYFGPGTRLTVT.

V is TRBV19 and J is TRBJ2-3; D possibly uses TRBD1 or TRBD2 (5 bases each). Trimming left V 3 bases short and J 6 bases short, with 16 bases between. This CDR3 contains 15 residues. CDR1 and CDR2 (germline): LNHDA, SQIVND (reference sequence). The CDR3 region has the DNA TGTGCCAGTAGTATCTATGGTTTGGGGGATGATACGCAGTATTTT. Translating gives CASSIYGLGDDTQYF. Combining the CDR3 with reference TRBV19 and TRBJ2-3 gives the whole variable domain DGGITQSPKYLFRKEGQNVTLSCEQNLNHDAMYWYRQDPGQGLRLIYYSQIVNDFQKGDIAEGYSVSREKKESFPLTVTSAQKNPTAFYLCASSIYGLGDDTQYFGPGTRLTVL.

This clone was seen a single time. The rearrangement joins TRBV11-3 to TRBJ2-5; D is possibly TRBD1 or TRBD2 (5 bases each). V was pared by 2 bases and J by 2 bases, with 15 bases between. Germline CDR1 reads SGHNT; CDR2 reads YENEEA. This CDR3 is built from 16 residues. CDR3 nucleotide sequence: TGTGCCAGCAGCTTAAGGGAGAGGGGCGGACAAGAGACCCAGTACTTC. Amino acid sequence: CASSLRERGGQETQYF.

The chain employs TRBV18 and TRBJ2-3, with a tentative D call TRBD1 (5 bases). The V gene's germline CDR1 is KGHSH and CDR2 LQKENI. This CDR3 has 14 residues. The V end was cut by 0 bases, the J end by 2 bases, with 6 bases between. The CDR3 coding sequence is TGTGCCAGCTCACCACCCAGGGACACAGATACGCAGTATTTT. It encodes CASSPPRDTDTQYF.

The CDR3 DNA sequence: TGCGCCAGCAGCTTGAGTCAGGGTAACACTGAAGCTTTCTTT. It specifies CASSLSQGNTEAFF. V usage is TRBV5-1 and J usage is TRBJ1-1; a possible D gene is TRBD1 (5 bases). The V gene's germline CDR1 is SGHRS and CDR2 YFSETQ. The CDR3 has 14 amino acids. Trimming stripped 1 base from V and 2 bases from J, with 9 bases between.